The present TCR beta chain was sequenced within a study of CD8+CD57+ T cells in acquired aplastic anemia. The V gene lost 3 bases and the J gene lost 1 base, with 6 bases spanning the gap. The CDR3 totals 13 residues. Germline V gene data show CDR1 as DFQATT and CDR2 as SNEGSKA (reference sequence). TCR beta VDJ and CDR3 profiles were obtained from a genomic DNA template. Each CDR3 protein gets one entry after TCRdb re-called the reads with MiXCR. The sample lists 150,000 to 200,000 distinct CDR3 sequences, 63% occurring once. This clonotype was picked up many times. This rearrangement joins TRBV20-1 to TRBJ2-2; D is undetermined. Input material: sorted CD4+, CD8+, or CD8+CD57+ T cells (not recorded which) from PBMCs. This TCR derives from a human donor in good health. This CDR3 is CSARTRNTGELFF. The CDR3, as DNA: TGCAGTGCTAGGACGCGGAACACCGGGGAGCTGTTTTTT.